This T cell receptor (beta chain) was found in a study of siplizumab effects on memory and regulatory T cells. Study conclusions and caveats: Unstimulated subset assignment was obtained for only a minor fraction of alloreactive clones. Fewer alloreactive sequences mapped to unstimulated CD4+ memory cells under siplizumab.

Sequencing was performed with immunoSEQ multiplex PCR; in TCRdb, only in-frame clones are kept and a portion is missing. The table shows 95,000 to 100,000 clones, with around 90% occurring only once. Details on this clone: Antigen unknown.

Trimming at V came to 7 bases and at J to 2 bases, leaving 5 bases not matched to a gene. The CDR3 spans 14 residues. The germline CDR1 and CDR2 sequences are SNHLY and FYNNEI. The source of this sequence is a human donor in good health. The sequencing sample was made of non-Treg CD4+ T cells sorted from blood. V is TRBV2 and J is TRBJ2-7; 10 bases match TRBD1. CDR3 region: CASIPGQGPYEQYF. The CDR3 nucleotides read TGTGCCAGCATTCCGGGACAGGGGCCCTACGAGCAGTACTTC.